Sequencing of this T cell receptor beta chain was carried out in a study of shared clonotypes between healthy human individuals. Whole-study results and caveats: The genetic and exposure-history diversity represented was limited by few donors. Roughly 5% of naive CD4 clonotypes were common to a handful of donors. Sample collection involved blood only; tissue repertoires are likely different.

The naive CD8 subset, CD45RO-negative cells positively selected for CCR7, excluded terminally differentiated effector memory CD45RA+ cells. As originally analysed: Filtering differed since immunoSEQ provided only junctions, with no quality scores. Repertoires were generated with immunoSEQ multiplex PCR, while TCRdb's copy carries only in-frame clones and drops some. V and J calls and clone size come straight from that table; D and trimming were deduced from the DNA. The table lists roughly 2,000,000 clones, about 94% of them singletons. The length of the CDR3 is 16 residues. With V trimmed by 2 bases and J by 0 bases, 5 bases remained unmatched. A note on this clone: Its specificity is not known.

Sequenced input: naive CD8+ T cells sorted from blood. The V and J genes are TRBV5-3 and TRBJ2-3; 8 bases fit TRBD2. TRBV5-3 is marked as an open reading frame, function uncertain. The sequence was collected from a man younger than 35 in good health. CDR3 sequence (DNA): TGTGCCAGAAGCTTTAGCGGGGCCCCTAGCACAGATACGCAGTATTTT. The encoded protein is CARSFSGAPSTDTQYF.